This record covers a single T cell receptor beta chain. This clonotype was detected a few times. The antigen it recognizes is unknown. No base qualities exist here, and no much larger clone lies one base off it. The data belong to a study of human T cells and chemical hapten exposure (dated by TCRdb to about 2021). In the study overall: For sensitization, 2% DPC in acetone was applied to a roughly 2 cm by roughly 2 cm area of upper inner arm skin. Patients additionally received weekly therapeutic DPC doses to the scalp throughout the roughly 25-week study period. Patch testing was done on the upper back using Finn chambers containing 0.01% DPC, and results were scored after 6 days according to International Contact Dermatitis Research Group standards. The patient cohort, mostly female, included alopecia areata with under or over 50% scalp involvement, alopecia totalis and alopecia universalis. Libraries were pooled for sequencing, and per-sample TCR yields varied mainly because of small differences in library volumes within the pool. This study followed changes in the peripheral blood TCR repertoire in vivo during primary and secondary sensitization of alopecia patients to the hapten diphenylcyclopropenone (DPC). Patient blood was sampled pre-sensitization (week 0) and at 2, 6 and about 24 weeks after DPC sensitization. Blood for TCR sequencing was provided by twenty-nine alopecia patients at one to four time points (pre-sensitization, 2, 6 and 24 weeks).

The library was generated by RACE. Instrument on record: NextSeq 500. Library preparation attached unique molecular identifiers to individual cDNA molecules for quantitative, reproducible TCR counting. For every blood RNA sample, sequencing covered both the TCR alpha and TCR beta chains. On the authors' methods: Samples had a median of approximately 96,000 TCRs, with a range from about 20,000 to 690,600. The Decombinator software suite was used to annotate V, J and CDR3 in the TCR reads. For the PS versus PT1 abundance plots, all samples were subsampled to the same number of TCRs (28,000). Expanded TCRs were defined as absent before sensitization and observed at least eight times at the 2-week time point. TCRdb reprocessed the public reads (quality trimming at Q25 with fastp, clone calling with MiXCR) and kept in-frame beta chains. Rows matching on CDR3 protein sequence are summarized as one entry with the most common DNA and genes. These V and J calls rely on TCRdb rather than the paper's analysis. In all, the sample holds more than 55,000 distinct CDR3 sequences, and approximately 9.8% of those were seen once. The leading ten clones occupy 3% to 4% of the sample.

The sample's time point label is to be understood as: patch test 1, 2 weeks after DPC sensitization. The treatment or condition label here, explained by the study, means: therapeutic diphenylcyclopropenone sensitization with weekly scalp DPC. At each patch-test visit, blood was drawn before the patch test was applied. To be eligible, patients had to be aged 18 to 70, diagnosed with alopecia and judged suitable for DPC therapy, while pregnant patients were excluded. Unfractionated whole blood was collected in Tempus Blood RNA tubes, and total RNA was extracted from that blood. Broad study findings and their caveats: DPC sensitization did not change the number of TCRs with a frequency above 1 in 1000, and there was no evidence of changes in global repertoire structure. After repeated subsampling, changes were observed in the strength of the expansion versus patch-test correlation and in the threshold at which the correlation became significant. Alopecia, a presumed autoimmune disease, was present in all patients, so the immune response of the patients might differ from that of healthy individuals. A positive correlation was found between the number of PT1 expanded TCRs and patch test score, with significance reached at thresholds 8, 16 and 32 but not 4. Expanded TCRs formed significantly more large CDR3 similarity clusters than pre-sensitization or healthy control sets, consistent with antigen-driven responses.

The CDR3 runs 13 residues from the cysteine to the phenylalanine. Just the 39-base CDR3 DNA is kept, in frame starting at base 1. Trimming takes 7 bases off V and 1 base off J; junction bases not matched to a gene: 2. Sequences were derived from whole blood, sampled in connection with sensitization to the hapten diphenylcyclopropenone (DPC). The chain joins TRBV12-3 or TRBV12-4 to TRBJ1-1, with 8 bases aligning to TRBD1. This receptor was taken from a woman aged 40 to 50 with alopecia areata. Some clones in this sample may be carry-over from other donors' samples. The DNA reads as follows: TGTGCCAGCAAGGGGACAGGGAACACTGAAGCTTTCTTT. Its product reads: CASKGTGNTEAFF.